The 20 T cell receptor beta chains in this list originate from one sample, sequenced in a study of blood T cell repertoires in COVID-19. Repertoires were generated with immunoSEQ multiplex PCR, while TCRdb's copy carries only in-frame clones and drops some. The table shows approximately 71,000 clones, with 70% to 80% occurring only once. Sequencing was done on a sample of peripheral blood. These receptors all stem from a man between 60 and 75 years old with active or convalescent COVID-19.

The CDR3 is CASSLAGWRTEAFF. CDR3 nucleotide sequence: TGTGCCAGCAGCTTAGCTGGGTGGCGGACTGAAGCTTTCTTT. The rearrangement joins TRBV11-2 to TRBJ1-1, with D hard to call. CDR3 length: 14 amino acids. CDR1 is SGHAT, CDR2 FQNNGV, per germline. V was pared by 1 base and J by 5 bases, with 11 bases between.

This clone appeared once. This chain's CDR3 is CASSADRNYGYTF. In DNA, the CDR3 is TGCGCCAGCAGCGCTGACAGAAACTATGGCTACACCTTC. The chain couples TRBV10-1 to TRBJ1-2; a possible D gene is TRBD1 (5 bases). Germline values: CDR1 WNHNN, CDR2 SYGVQD (reference sequence). V lost 6 bases and J lost 2, with 10 bases in between. This CDR3 spans 13 amino acids.

The chain recombines TRBV29-1 with TRBJ1-5; no clear D gene. Germline values: CDR1 SQVTM, CDR2 ANQGSEA. Deletions cut 4 bases from V and 4 bases from J, with 11 bases between. This CDR3 region has 13 residues. The CDR3 protein is CSVAQQINQPQHF. DNA for the CDR3: TGCAGCGTTGCTCAACAGATAAATCAGCCCCAGCATTTT.

The rearrangement uses TRBV6-1 and TRBJ1-4; no definite D call. Trimming stripped 0 bases from V and 0 bases from J, with 11 bases between. Germline CDR1 MNHNS, CDR2 SASEGT. The CDR3 has 17 amino acids. CDR3 sequence reads: CASSEAADIATNEKLFF. Here the CDR3 DNA reads TGTGCCAGCAGTGAAGCGGCTGATATTGCAACTAATGAAAAACTGTTTTTT.

The chain joins TRBV5-4 to TRBJ1-2; D gene unclear. Germline assignment: CDR1 SGHNT and CDR2 YYREEE (reference sequence). Trimming left V 5 bases short and J 8 bases short, with 19 bases between. The CDR3 sequence is 14 residues long. The CDR3 protein is CASRSPEETGGYTF. In nucleotides, the CDR3 is TGTGCCAGCAGGTCTCCGGAGGAAACGGGGGGCTACACCTTC.

The rearrangement uses TRBV28 and TRBJ2-7, with D perhaps matching TRBD1 (6 bases). Germline V gene lookup returns CDR1 MDHEN and CDR2 SYDVKM. The CDR3 has 11 residues. This CDR3 reads CVTGSSYEQYF. CDR3 DNA: TGTGTCACAGGGAGCTCCTACGAGCAGTACTTC.

This rearrangement joins TRBV18 to TRBJ1-1; the D gene is possibly TRBD1 (5 bases). This CDR3 has 14 amino acids. Trimming pared 2 bases from V and 5 bases from J, leaving 12 bases between. Germline loops: CDR1 KGHSH, CDR2 LQKENI. This CDR3 reads CASSPSDKGTEAFF. In DNA, the CDR3 is TGTGCCAGCTCACCATCTGATAAGGGGACTGAAGCTTTCTTT.

This chain links TRBV4-1 with TRBJ1-2, with 11 bases that match TRBD1. Germline V gene sequence: CDR1 MGHRA, CDR2 YSYEKL. V was clipped by 4 bases and J by 7 bases; unmatched bases: 11. The CDR3 contains 16 residues. This CDR3 is CASSRVPGQGASGYTF. The CDR3 coding sequence is TGCGCCAGCAGCCGAGTTCCAGGACAGGGGGCCTCTGGCTACACCTTC.

CDR3 in amino acids: CASSIDRGQGGKYF. As DNA, the CDR3 is TGTGCCAGTAGTATAGACCGGGGACAGGGGGGGAAGTATTTT. The chain combines TRBV19 with TRBJ2-3; TRBD1 agrees at 11 bases. The J segment lost 13 bases and the V segment lost 0 bases, leaving 6 bases of the junction unmatched. CDR1 is LNHDA, CDR2 SQIVND, per germline (reference sequence). This CDR3 comprises 14 residues.

The V call is TRBV5-1, the J call TRBJ2-5; D uncertain. The CDR3 spans 15 residues. The V gene's germline CDR1 is SGHRS and CDR2 YFSETQ. V dropped 4 bases and J dropped 3 bases, with 16 bases sitting between them. The CDR3 DNA reads as TGCGCCAGCAGCGGAGACTCATACGCCGAAGAGACCCAGTACTTC. Translation: CASSGDSYAEETQYF.

This chain uses TRBV3-1 (or the pseudogene TRBV3-2) with TRBJ1-2, with 11 bases that match TRBD1. Per germline, CDR1 LGHDT and CDR2 YNNKEL (reference sequence). Trimming cost V 3 bases and J 6 bases; bases outside gene matches: 3. CDR3 size: 14 residues. The CDR3 sequence: CASSQRDRGDGYTF. The CDR3 DNA reads as TGTGCCAGCAGCCAGAGGGACAGGGGGGATGGCTACACCTTC.

This rearrangement joins TRBV11-2 to TRBJ2-1; D is undetermined. The germline V gene encodes CDR1 SGHAT and CDR2 FQNNGV. Between the trimmed V and J ends, which lost 1 base and 0 bases, there was a span of 7 bases. CDR3 length: 15 amino acids. The CDR3 here is CASSLATASYNEQFF. In DNA, the CDR3 is TGTGCCAGCAGCTTAGCTACAGCCTCCTACAATGAGCAGTTCTTC.

This clone was seen a few times. Other nucleotide sequences from this sample produce the same CDR3. The chain joins TRBV4-1 to TRBJ2-3; a weak D match, TRBD2 (6 bases). CDR1 and CDR2 (germline): MGHRA, YSYEKL. V dropped 1 base and J dropped 0 bases, with 11 bases sitting between them. The CDR3 contains 16 residues. CDR3 region: CASSQGSGRSTDTQYF. The CDR3 nucleotides are TGCGCCAGCAGCCAAGGTAGCGGACGAAGCACAGATACGCAGTATTTT.

V gene TRBV2 combines with J gene TRBJ1-2; D is perhaps TRBD1 (6 bases). The germline V and J ends were trimmed by 5 bases and 2 bases, with 15 bases remaining between them. The CDR3 runs to 15 residues. Germline-derived CDR1 and CDR2 are SNHLY and FYNNEI. CDR3 nucleotides: TGTGCCAGCAGTTACAGGGAAATAGGGAACTATGGCTACACCTTC. The encoded protein is CASSYREIGNYGYTF. The full variable domain, its missing parts supplied by reference TRBV2 and TRBJ1-2, is EPEVTQTPSHQVTQMGQEVILRCVPISNHLYFYWYRQILGQKVEFLVSFYNNEISEKSEIFDDQFSVERPDGSNFTLKIRSTKLEDSAMYFCASSYREIGNYGYTFGSGTRLTVV.

This chain joins TRBV5-5 and TRBJ2-7; D may be TRBD1 (6 bases). Germline CDR1 is SGHKS and CDR2 is YYEKEE (reference sequence). V dropped 4 bases and J dropped 4 bases, with 18 bases sitting between them. The CDR3 extends over 15 amino acids. Here the CDR3 reads CASSTNSDSYYEQYF. The DNA of the CDR3 is TGTGCCAGCAGCACTAACTCGGACAGTTATTACGAGCAGTACTTC.

This chain joins TRBV19 and TRBJ2-1; the D gene is possibly TRBD2 (6 bases). The CDR3 totals 15 residues. The V and J ends lost 3 bases and 12 bases respectively, with 21 bases between them. Germline CDR1 reads LNHDA; CDR2 reads SQIVND (reference sequence). The CDR3 nucleotides read TGTGCCAGTAGTATGGGGACTGTGCCGGGCAGTGTGCAGTTCTTC. Translated, it gives CASSMGTVPGSVQFF.

The chain uses TRBV10-3 and TRBJ2-3, with 12 bases fitting TRBD2. Trimming took 7 bases from V and 7 from J; bases not matched to a gene: 15. The CDR3 is 17 amino acids. The germline V gene has CDR1 ENHRY and CDR2 SYGVKD. The CDR3 DNA is TGTGCCATCAACAATCCGGAGCTAGCGGGGGGGTTAAATACGCAGTATTTT. It yields the protein CAINNPELAGGLNTQYF.

The J gene is TRBJ2-1, the V gene TRBV24-1; 15 nucleotides line up with TRBD2. CDR3 length: 19 residues. V was clipped by 3 bases and J by 0 bases; unmatched bases: 5. CDR1 and CDR2 (germline): KGHDR, SFDVKD. The CDR3 nucleotides are TGTGCCACCAGTGATCCCGGACTAGCGGGGGGGAGCTCCTACAATGAGCAGTTCTTC. It is translated as CATSDPGLAGGSSYNEQFF.

This clone showed up just once. The rearrangement links TRBV29-1 to TRBJ1-4; 7 bases line up with TRBD1. Germline V gives CDR1 SQVTM, CDR2 ANQGSEA. CDR3 length equals 14 residues. J lost 0 bases, V lost 7 bases, and 5 bases had no gene match. CDR3 DNA: TGCAGCGGCAAGACAGGGTCAACTAATGAAAAACTGTTTTTT. Its protein product is CSGKTGSTNEKLFF.

This chain connects TRBV30 to TRBJ1-2, with D perhaps matching TRBD1 (5 bases). The germline V gene has CDR1 GTSNPN and CDR2 SVGIG (reference sequence). This CDR3 spans 13 amino acids. Trimming removed 0 bases at V and 4 bases at J, with 9 bases between. CDR3 in DNA: TGTGCCTGGAGTGTGGGGAGGGGCTATGGCTACACCTTC. It yields the protein CAWSVGRGYGYTF.